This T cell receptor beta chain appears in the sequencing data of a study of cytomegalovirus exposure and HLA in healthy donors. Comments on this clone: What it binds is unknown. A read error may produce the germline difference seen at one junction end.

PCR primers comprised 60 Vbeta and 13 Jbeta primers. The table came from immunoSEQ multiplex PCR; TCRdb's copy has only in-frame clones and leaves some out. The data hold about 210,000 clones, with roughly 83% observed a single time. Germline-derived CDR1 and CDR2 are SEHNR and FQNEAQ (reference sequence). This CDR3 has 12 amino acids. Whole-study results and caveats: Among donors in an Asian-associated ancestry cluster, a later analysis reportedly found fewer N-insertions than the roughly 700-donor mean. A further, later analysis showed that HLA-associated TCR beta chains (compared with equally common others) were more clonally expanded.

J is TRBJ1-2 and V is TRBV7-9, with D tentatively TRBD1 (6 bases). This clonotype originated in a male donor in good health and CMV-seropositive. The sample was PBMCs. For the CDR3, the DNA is TGTGCCAGCAGCTTGGATTGGACAGATAGGTTTTTC. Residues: CASSLDWTDRFF.